The subject of this entry is one T cell receptor (beta chain). This clone's antigen is unknown. There are no base qualities to consult, and no much larger clone falls within one base. The sample is drawn from a study of T cell responses to AZD1222 COVID-19 vaccine (dated by TCRdb to about 2021). General notes on the study: AZD1222 recipients given second doses at about 4 weeks or at about 12 weeks were pooled, since spike-specific TCR depth and breadth were not found to differ between the two schedules. TCR sequencing was performed for some 250 trial participants, of whom about 200 were given two doses of AZD1222 and 26 were given two doses of MenACWY control vaccine. Trial participants were enrolled into age subgroups of 18-55, 56-69 and 70-plus years, which contained about 150, 28 and 57 TCR-sequenced participants, respectively.

The time point label of this sample denotes: baseline before first vaccination. Vaccinee samples came from UK trials COV001 and COV002, including a single-blind randomized controlled phase 2/3 trial of AZD1222 (ChAdOx1 nCoV-19) in healthy adults. For TCRbeta chain sequencing, PBMC samples from trial participants were taken at day 0 and at day 28 after the second dose. The CDR3 regions of human TCRbeta chains were subjected to immunosequencing. The study's own analysis went as follows. Repertoire TCRs were checked for matches against a reference library of SARS-CoV-2-specific TCRs that had been generated using the MIRA antigen-specificity platform. Breadth was defined as the fraction of unique TCRs that were SARS-CoV-2-associated. Depth was defined as the fraction of total T cells that were SARS-CoV-2-associated. Each spike-specific TCR was assigned to its reactive spike region and to a CD4 or CD8 class using the MIRA data. Log10-transformed breadth and depth values were compared by one-way ANOVA with Sidak's multiple comparisons tests. TCRdb limited this immuneACCESS table to in-frame rearrangements with V and J called. A share of clones is missing; checked studies link under half to unresolved V genes, and the rest is unexplained. V, J and clone size derive from that table, while D and trimming were established from the DNA sequence. This sample has roughly 66,000 clones in its table, and roughly four fifths of those were observed once. More than 5% of the sample belongs to the ten largest clones.

Results the study describes overall, beyond this receptor: The vaccine-associated CD4 TCRs covered the entire spike protein, and the dominant responses fell in regions 160-218 and 743-854. Participants were mostly white British, with more females than males. The authors suggested clonal diversity may have been underestimated. After two AZD1222 doses, spike-specific TCR breadth and depth were significantly higher than at day 0 and than in MenACWY recipients. Reportedly, almost half of the unique spike-specific TCRs recognized epitopes lying outside the regions that are mutated in the B.1.351 and B.1.1.7 variants. Because no samples from the day 14 peak response were available, repertoires could be characterized only after the peak T cell response. In the small 56-69-year group, the increase in depth fell short of significance, most likely because of low power. Conclusions about previously exposed vaccinees are limited, since just 5 or 6 AZD1222 recipients were seropositive for SARS-CoV-2 at baseline.

The germline V gene yields SGHDT for CDR1 and YYEEEE for CDR2. V and J are trimmed by 5 bases and 5 bases, and the gene matches miss 8 bases of the junction. The CDR3 goes from the cysteine to the phenylalanine over 15 residues. The CDR3 DNA has 45 bases and is translated from base 1. This receptor was obtained from an adult in good health. The rearrangement combines TRBV5-6 with TRBJ2-3, with TRBD2 matching 10 junction bases. The sequencing here drew on peripheral blood, taken on day 0 of AZD1222 vaccination. The CDR3 corresponds to CASRRVAGGGDTQYF. The nucleotides read TGTGCCAGCAGGCGGGTAGCGGGGGGAGGAGATACGCAGTATTTT. With all but the CDR3 taken from the reference TRBV5-6 and TRBJ2-3 genes, the full variable domain is: DAGVTQSPTHLIKTRGQQVTLRCSPKSGHDTVSWYQQALGQGPQFIFQYYEEEERQRGNFPDRFSGHQFPNYSSELNVNALLLGDSALYLCASRRVAGGGDTQYFGPGTRLTVL.